Sequencing of this TCR beta chain was carried out in a study of post-analysis software for immune sequencing data. Germline V gives CDR1 ENHRY, CDR2 SYGVKD. The CDR3 runs to 13 residues. Trimming took 7 bases from V and 5 from J; bases not matched to a gene: 6. Prepared libraries of TCR beta cDNA carried unique molecular identifiers. About 500,000 cDNA molecules were obtained from about 0.98 to 11 million T cells. TCRdb passed the PCR reads through MiXCR, listing each CDR3 protein once. The sample holds about 400,000 distinct CDR3 sequences, roughly 38% seen once. Remarks on this clonotype: Its antigen is still unknown.

Study results and caveats: The normalized Chao1 diversity of multiple sclerosis patients was significantly lower than that of controls. The five TRBV segments detected at higher frequency in patients than in controls included TRBV5-6, TRBV5-1 and TRBV20-1.

The clonotype comes from a girl under 18 with multiple sclerosis. Source material: blood. This chain connects TRBV10-3 to TRBJ2-5; 8 bases are a match to TRBD1. The CDR3 DNA is TGTGCCATCACCCCGGACAGGGATGAGACCCAGTACTTC. Its translation: CAITPDRDETQYF.